Listed below are T cell receptor beta chains from one sample, sequenced in a study of T cell clonotyping in hematopoietic cell transplantation. TCRdb keeps only in-frame clones here, not all; method: immunoSEQ multiplex PCR. The sample lists roughly 48,000 clones; about four fifths were seen once. The sequenced sample was peripheral blood mononuclear cells, obtained before stem cell transplant. The receptors were sampled from a man aged 55 to 70 with myelodysplastic syndrome. Some clones in this sample may be carry-over from other donors' samples. CDR3s include the opening cysteine and the closing phenylalanine or tryptophan. Fields, in order: V gene, D gene, clone size, J gene, CDR3 protein, CDR3 DNA. D genes are given only for firm matches. Part of the rows lack a size; the others show once, few, many or a class for expanded clones.

TRBV7-8	TRBD1	.	TRBJ1-1	CASSPQGAVNTEAFF	TGTGCCAGCAGCCCGCAGGGGGCTGTGAACACTGAAGCTTTCTTT
TRBV7-2	TRBD2	.	TRBJ2-3	CASSLQSSGGADTQYF	TGTGCCAGCAGCTTACAATCAAGCGGGGGAGCAGATACGCAGTATTTT
TRBV5-1	TRBD1	.	TRBJ1-6	CASSWTGGGNSPLHF	TGCGCCAGCAGCTGGACAGGGGGTGGTAATTCACCCCTCCACTTT
TRBV7-2	TRBD2	.	TRBJ2-3	CASSVAGTSTDTQYF	TGTGCCAGCAGCGTAGCGGGGACTAGCACAGATACGCAGTATTTT
TRBV28	.	.	TRBJ1-1	CASSRQASNTEAFF	TGTGCCAGCAGTCGACAGGCATCTAACACTGAAGCTTTCTTT
TRBV6-5	TRBD1	.	TRBJ1-1	CASSRTGGFAFF	TGTGCCAGCAGTCGCACAGGGGGCTTCGCTTTCTTT
TRBV9	.	few	TRBJ1-6	CASSTDGLQSPLHF	TGTGCCAGCAGCACTGACGGTCTACAATCACCCCTCCACTTT
TRBV6-1	.	.	TRBJ2-7	CASSRGLSSSYEQYF	TGTGCCAGCAGTCGTGGGCTGTCGAGCTCCTACGAGCAGTACTTC
TRBV4-2	.	.	TRBJ1-5	CASSQDPGSSYSNQPQHF	TGTGCCAGCAGCCAAGACCCAGGTTCATCATATAGCAATCAGCCCCAGCATTTT
TRBV27	.	medium-sized	TRBJ1-1	CASSLGQGEAFF	TGTGCCAGCAGTTTAGGGCAGGGAGAAGCTTTCTTT
TRBV27	.	.	TRBJ2-7	CASSLGGRGEQYF	TGTGCCAGCAGTTTAGGTGGGCGTGGCGAGCAGTACTTC
TRBV6-6	.	.	TRBJ1-6	CASSYTGQDSPLHF	TGTGCCAGCAGTTACACAGGGCAGGATTCACCCCTCCACTTT
TRBV30	.	.	TRBJ2-7	CAWSVRFNSYEQYF	TGTGCCTGGAGTGTACGCTTCAACTCCTACGAGCAGTACTTC
TRBV28	.	.	TRBJ1-1	CASSLMNTEAFF	TGTGCCAGCAGTCTAATGAACACTGAAGCTTTCTTT
TRBV11-2	TRBD1	.	TRBJ1-4	CASSLGDRREKLFF	TGTGCCAGCAGCTTAGGGGACAGGCGTGAAAAACTGTTTTTT
TRBV28	.	.	TRBJ1-2	CASIPGSPPLYGYTF	TGTGCCAGCATTCCCGGCTCCCCTCCTCTCTATGGCTACACCTTC
TRBV25-1	.	.	TRBJ2-3	CASSDLGAGNTDTQYF	TGTGCCAGCAGTGACCTCGGTGCAGGCAACACAGATACGCAGTATTTT
TRBV7-9	.	.	TRBJ1-4	CASSPRPGEPFEKLFF	TGTGCCAGCAGCCCCCGGCCAGGGGAACCCTTTGAAAAACTGTTTTTT
TRBV19	TRBD2	.	TRBJ2-1	CASSSLAGTSSYNEQFF	TGTGCCAGTAGTAGCCTAGCGGGTACCTCCTCCTACAATGAGCAGTTCTTC
TRBV15	.	few	TRBJ1-4	CATSRELGNREKLFF	TGTGCCACCAGCAGAGAGTTGGGCAATCGTGAAAAACTGTTTTTT
TRBV15	TRBD1	.	TRBJ1-1	CATSSQGAPGRSEAFF	TGTGCCACCAGCAGTCAGGGGGCTCCAGGGAGGTCTGAAGCTTTCTTT
TRBV27	.	once	TRBJ2-3	CASSPYVAGTQYF	TGTGCCAGCAGTCCGTACGTGGCAGGTACGCAGTATTTT
TRBV9	.	.	TRBJ2-7	CASSVDQGTTYEQYF	TGTGCCAGCAGCGTAGATCAGGGGACTACCTACGAGCAGTACTTC
TRBV7-6	.	.	TRBJ1-1	CASSLAKKNTEAFF	TGTGCCAGCAGCTTAGCGAAGAAGAACACTGAAGCTTTCTTT
TRBV6-6	TRBD1	once	TRBJ1-1	CASRAGQGAAEAFF	TGTGCCAGCAGGGCGGGGCAGGGGGCGGCTGAAGCTTTCTTT
TRBV28	TRBD1	.	TRBJ1-1	CASGRPTGGVTEAFF	TGTGCCAGCGGTAGACCCACAGGGGGAGTCACTGAAGCTTTCTTT
TRBV7-2	.	.	TRBJ1-1	CASSLLRGTEAFF	TGTGCCAGCAGCTTACTGAGGGGCACTGAAGCTTTCTTT
TRBV11-2	TRBD1	.	TRBJ1-2	CASSLGDRGGYGYTF	TGTGCCAGCAGCTTAGGGGACAGGGGAGGCTATGGCTACACCTTC
TRBV5-3	.	.	TRBJ2-3	CARIWSRTDTQYF	TGTGCCAGAATATGGTCACGCACAGATACGCAGTATTTT
TRBV19	.	.	TRBJ1-6	CASSLQLYSPLHF	TGTGCCAGTAGTCTACAGTTATATTCACCCCTCCACTTT
TRBV29-1	.	.	TRBJ2-7	CSVEDMQGGYEQYF	TGCAGCGTTGAAGATATGCAGGGGGGCTACGAGCAGTACTTC
TRBV10-3	TRBD1	few	TRBJ1-1	CATQGQGVDTEAFF	TGTGCCACCCAGGGTCAGGGGGTGGACACTGAAGCTTTCTTT
TRBV7-6	TRBD2	.	TRBJ2-3	CASSLALGLAGRNADTQYF	TGTGCCAGCAGCTTAGCGTTGGGACTAGCGGGTCGGAACGCGGATACGCAGTATTTT
TRBV5-1	.	.	TRBJ2-2	CASSPTRPGELFF	TGCGCCAGCAGCCCGACAAGGCCCGGGGAGCTGTTTTTT
TRBV6-6	.	.	TRBJ1-2	CASSMWTALNYGYTF	TGTGCCAGCAGTATGTGGACAGCCTTAAACTATGGCTACACCTTC
TRBV5-1	.	.	TRBJ2-5	CASRLGVGETQYF	TGCGCCAGCCGGTTGGGGGTCGGGGAGACCCAGTACTTC
TRBV2	TRBD2	.	TRBJ2-5	CASGRGLGETQYF	TGTGCCAGCGGTAGAGGACTAGGAGAGACCCAGTACTTC
TRBV5-4	.	once	TRBJ2-1	CASSFGQSSYNEQFF	TGTGCCAGCAGCTTCGGACAGAGCTCCTACAATGAGCAGTTCTTC
TRBV28	.	.	TRBJ1-1	CASTMTGFTEAFF	TGTGCCAGCACCATGACAGGTTTCACTGAAGCTTTCTTT
TRBV30	.	.	TRBJ2-7	CAWSADPSSYEQYF	TGTGCCTGGAGTGCCGACCCCAGCTCCTACGAGCAGTACTTC
TRBV2	.	.	TRBJ1-4	CASGQGVATNEKLFF	TGTGCCAGCGGTCAGGGAGTTGCAACTAATGAAAAACTGTTTTTT
TRBV28	TRBD1	.	TRBJ2-7	CASSYLIGTGVHEQYF	TGTGCCAGCAGTTACCTGATCGGGACAGGGGTCCACGAGCAGTACTTC
TRBV7-8	.	.	TRBJ1-5	CASSFGGTGILLPQHF	TGTGCCAGCAGCTTTGGGGGGACGGGGATTCTTTTGCCCCAGCATTTT
TRBV5-1	TRBD2	.	TRBJ2-5	CASSLRGERETQYF	TGCGCCAGCAGCTTGCGGGGGGAACGCGAGACCCAGTACTTC
TRBV6-6	TRBD1	.	TRBJ1-2	CASSYTQGIGYTF	TGTGCCAGCAGTTACACACAGGGGATCGGCTACACCTTC
TRBV7-6	TRBD1	.	TRBJ1-4	CASSRDRQGELFF	TGTGCCAGCAGCCGGGACAGGCAGGGGGAACTGTTTTTT
TRBV5-1	.	.	TRBJ1-6	CASSSTVNSPLHF	TGCGCCAGCAGCTCAACGGTGAATTCACCCCTCCACTTT
TRBV11-2	TRBD2	.	TRBJ2-3	CASSPLAGLSTDTQYF	TGTGCCAGCAGCCCTCTAGCGGGACTTAGCACAGATACGCAGTATTTT
TRBV4-3	TRBD1	.	TRBJ2-1	CASSLGQRGYEQFF	TGCGCCAGCAGCCTGGGACAGCGCGGGTATGAGCAGTTCTTC
TRBV19	TRBD2	.	TRBJ2-2	CASRRQRGAYTGELFF	TGTGCCAGTAGACGACAGCGGGGGGCCTACACCGGGGAGCTGTTTTTT
TRBV13	TRBD2	few	TRBJ2-7	CASSFGQGGSYEQYF	TGTGCCAGCAGCTTTGGGCAGGGAGGGTCCTACGAGCAGTACTTC
TRBV30	.	.	TRBJ1-2	CAWDITRGGGYTF	TGTGCCTGGGATATTACAAGAGGGGGTGGCTACACCTTC
TRBV7-2	.	.	TRBJ2-3	CASSSKGGRGTDTQYF	TGTGCCAGCAGTAGTAAGGGGGGCAGGGGCACAGATACGCAGTATTTT
TRBV7-3	.	.	TRBJ1-1	CASSLTGNTEAFF	TGTGCCAGCAGTCTGACAGGGAACACTGAAGCTTTCTTT
TRBV20-1	.	once	TRBJ2-3	CSARKDTQYF	TGCAGTGCTAGAAAGGATACGCAGTATTTT